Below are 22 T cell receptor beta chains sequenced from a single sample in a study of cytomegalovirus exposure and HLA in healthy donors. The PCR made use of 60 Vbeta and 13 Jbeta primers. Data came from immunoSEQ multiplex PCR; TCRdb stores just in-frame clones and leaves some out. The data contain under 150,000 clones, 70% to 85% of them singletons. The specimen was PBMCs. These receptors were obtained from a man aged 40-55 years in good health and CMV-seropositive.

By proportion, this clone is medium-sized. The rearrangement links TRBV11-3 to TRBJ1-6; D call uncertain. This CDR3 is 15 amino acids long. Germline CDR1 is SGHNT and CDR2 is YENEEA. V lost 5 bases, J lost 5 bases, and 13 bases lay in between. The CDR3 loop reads CASSPLGSNNSPLHF. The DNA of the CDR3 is TGTGCCAGCAGCCCCCTCGGGTCCAATAATTCACCCCTCCACTTT. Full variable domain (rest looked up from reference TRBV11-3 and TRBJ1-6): EAGVVQSPRYKIIEKKQPVAFWCNPISGHNTLYWYLQNLGQGPELLIRYENEEAVDDSQLPKDRFSAERLKGVDSTLKIQPAELGDSAVYLCASSPLGSNNSPLHFGNGTRLTVT.

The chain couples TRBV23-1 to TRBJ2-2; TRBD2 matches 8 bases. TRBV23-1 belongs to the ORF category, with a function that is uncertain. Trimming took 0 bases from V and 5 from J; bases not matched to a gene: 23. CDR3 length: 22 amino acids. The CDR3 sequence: CASSQSRSPGVLAVCGTGELFF. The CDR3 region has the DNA TGCGCCAGCAGTCAATCGCGTAGCCCCGGAGTACTAGCGGTTTGTGGAACCGGGGAGCTGTTTTTT.

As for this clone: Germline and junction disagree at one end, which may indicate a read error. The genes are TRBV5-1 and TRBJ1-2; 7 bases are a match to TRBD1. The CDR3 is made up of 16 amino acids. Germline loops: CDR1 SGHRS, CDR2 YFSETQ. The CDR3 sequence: CASTLGWGQTTYGYTF. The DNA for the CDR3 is TGCGCCAGCACCTTGGGATGGGGACAGACAACCTATGGCTACACCTTC.

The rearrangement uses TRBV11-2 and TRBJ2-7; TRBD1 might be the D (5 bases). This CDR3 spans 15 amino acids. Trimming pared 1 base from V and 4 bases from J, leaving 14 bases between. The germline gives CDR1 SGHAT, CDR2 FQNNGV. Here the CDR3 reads CASSLAAGPGYEQYF. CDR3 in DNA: TGTGCCAGCAGCTTAGCGGCAGGTCCAGGGTACGAGCAGTACTTC.

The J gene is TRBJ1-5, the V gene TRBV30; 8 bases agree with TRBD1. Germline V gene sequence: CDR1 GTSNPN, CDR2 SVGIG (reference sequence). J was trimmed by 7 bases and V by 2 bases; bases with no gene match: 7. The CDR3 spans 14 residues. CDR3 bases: TGTGCCTGGAGTCCACAGTGGACAGGGCAGCCCCAGCATTTT. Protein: CAWSPQWTGQPQHF.

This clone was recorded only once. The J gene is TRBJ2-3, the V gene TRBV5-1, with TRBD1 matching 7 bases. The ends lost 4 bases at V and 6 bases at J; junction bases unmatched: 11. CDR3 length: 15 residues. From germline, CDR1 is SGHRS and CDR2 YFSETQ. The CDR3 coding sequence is TGCGCCAGCAGCCCGGGACAGCCAGGGCCGGATACGCAGTATTTT. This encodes CASSPGQPGPDTQYF.

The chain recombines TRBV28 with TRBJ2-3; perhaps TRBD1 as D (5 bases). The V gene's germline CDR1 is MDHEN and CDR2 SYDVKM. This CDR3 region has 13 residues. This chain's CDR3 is CASTDFFTDTQYF. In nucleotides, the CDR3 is TGTGCTTCGACAGATTTTTTCACAGATACGCAGTATTTT.

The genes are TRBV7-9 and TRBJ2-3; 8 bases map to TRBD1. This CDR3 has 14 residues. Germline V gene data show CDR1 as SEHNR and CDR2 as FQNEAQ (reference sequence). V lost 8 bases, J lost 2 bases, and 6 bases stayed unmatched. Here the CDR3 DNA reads TGTGCCAGCGGTCGGACAGGGATCACAGATACGCAGTATTTT. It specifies CASGRTGITDTQYF.

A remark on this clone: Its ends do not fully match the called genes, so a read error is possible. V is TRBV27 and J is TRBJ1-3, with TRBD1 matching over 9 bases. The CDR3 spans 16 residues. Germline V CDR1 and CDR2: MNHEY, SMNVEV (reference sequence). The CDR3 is CANSPTGTGLMNTIYF. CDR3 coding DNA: TGTGCCAACAGTCCTACCGGGACAGGGCTCATGAACACCATATATTTT.

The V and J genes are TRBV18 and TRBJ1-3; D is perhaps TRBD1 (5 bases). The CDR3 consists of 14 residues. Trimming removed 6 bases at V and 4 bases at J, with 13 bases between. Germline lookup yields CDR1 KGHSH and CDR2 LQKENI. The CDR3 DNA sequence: TGTGCCAGCTCCCGAGCGGGGGTAGGAAACACCATATATTTT. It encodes CASSRAGVGNTIYF.

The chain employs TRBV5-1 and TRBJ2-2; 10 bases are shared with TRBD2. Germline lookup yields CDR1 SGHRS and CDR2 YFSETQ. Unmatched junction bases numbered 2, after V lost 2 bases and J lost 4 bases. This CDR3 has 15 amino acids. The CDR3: CASSFLAGATGELFF. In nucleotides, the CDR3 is TGCGCCAGCAGCTTCCTAGCGGGAGCCACCGGGGAGCTGTTTTTT.

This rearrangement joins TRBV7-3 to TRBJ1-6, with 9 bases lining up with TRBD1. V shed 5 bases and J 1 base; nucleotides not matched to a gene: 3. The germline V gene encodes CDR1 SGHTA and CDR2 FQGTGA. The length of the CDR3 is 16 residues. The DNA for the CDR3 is TGTGCCAGCAGCGAACAGGGGGCATCCTATAATTCACCCCTCCACTTT. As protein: CASSEQGASYNSPLHF.

The CDR3 loop reads CASSLYPAGPTYEQYF. In DNA form, the CDR3 reads TGTGCCAGCAGTTTATACCCCGCGGGACCTACCTACGAGCAGTACTTC. The gene calls are TRBV27 and TRBJ2-7; D is perhaps TRBD2 (6 bases). From germline, CDR1 is MNHEY and CDR2 SMNVEV (reference sequence). V gave up 1 base and J gave up 2 bases, with 15 bases separating them. CDR3 length: 16 residues.

The CDR3 reads CASSPPPQGQETQYF. CDR3 nucleotides: TGTGCCAGCAGCCCACCCCCCCAGGGCCAAGAGACCCAGTACTTC. V gene TRBV6-5 combines with J gene TRBJ2-5; the D gene is possibly TRBD1 (5 bases). This CDR3 contains 15 residues. Germline CDR1 and CDR2: MNHEY and SVGAGI. The ends were cut back, 6 bases at V and 1 base at J, with 15 bases in the middle.

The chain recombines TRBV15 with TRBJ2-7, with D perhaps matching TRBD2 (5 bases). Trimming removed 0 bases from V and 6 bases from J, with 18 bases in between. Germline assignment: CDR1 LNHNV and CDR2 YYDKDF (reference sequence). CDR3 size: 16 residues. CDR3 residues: CATSRDRGGALSEQYF. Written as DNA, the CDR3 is TGTGCCACCAGCAGAGATCGGGGTGGAGCTCTGAGCGAGCAGTACTTC.

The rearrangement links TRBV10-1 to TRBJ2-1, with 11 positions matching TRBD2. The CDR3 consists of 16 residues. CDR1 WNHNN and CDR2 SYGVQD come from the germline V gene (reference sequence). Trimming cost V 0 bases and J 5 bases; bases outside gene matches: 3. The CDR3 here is CASSESTSGTHNEQFF. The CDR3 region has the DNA TGCGCCAGCAGTGAGTCGACTAGCGGGACCCACAATGAGCAGTTCTTC.

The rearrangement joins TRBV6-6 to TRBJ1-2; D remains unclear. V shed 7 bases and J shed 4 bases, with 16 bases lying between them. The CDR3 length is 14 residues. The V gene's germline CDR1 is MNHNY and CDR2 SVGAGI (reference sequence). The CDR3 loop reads CASINNLTPYGYTF. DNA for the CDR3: TGTGCCAGCATTAATAACTTGACACCCTATGGCTACACCTTC.

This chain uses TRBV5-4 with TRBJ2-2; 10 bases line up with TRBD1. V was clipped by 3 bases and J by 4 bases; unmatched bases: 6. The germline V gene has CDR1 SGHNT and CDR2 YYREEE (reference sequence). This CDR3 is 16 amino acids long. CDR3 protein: CASSSGTGAATGELFF. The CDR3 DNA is TGTGCCAGCAGCTCTGGGACAGGGGCCGCCACCGGGGAGCTGTTTTTT.

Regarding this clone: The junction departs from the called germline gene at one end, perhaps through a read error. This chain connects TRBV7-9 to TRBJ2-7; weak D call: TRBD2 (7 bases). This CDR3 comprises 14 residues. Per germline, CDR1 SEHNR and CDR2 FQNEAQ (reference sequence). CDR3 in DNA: TGTTCCAGCAGCGGGACAAAACTCCTCTACGAGCAGTACTTC. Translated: CSSSGTKLLYEQYF.

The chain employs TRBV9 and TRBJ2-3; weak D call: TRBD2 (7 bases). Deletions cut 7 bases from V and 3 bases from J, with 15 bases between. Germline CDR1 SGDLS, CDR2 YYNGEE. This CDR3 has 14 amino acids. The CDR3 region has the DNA TGTGCCAGCGGTGGGGGGGCGTCAACAGATACGCAGTATTTT. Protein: CASGGGASTDTQYF.

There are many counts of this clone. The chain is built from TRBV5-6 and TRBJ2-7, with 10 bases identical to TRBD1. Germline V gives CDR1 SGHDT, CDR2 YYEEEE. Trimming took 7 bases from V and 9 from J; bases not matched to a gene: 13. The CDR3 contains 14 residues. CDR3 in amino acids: CASGLGTGVLGQYF. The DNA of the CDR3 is TGTGCCAGCGGACTAGGGACAGGGGTTTTGGGGCAGTACTTC. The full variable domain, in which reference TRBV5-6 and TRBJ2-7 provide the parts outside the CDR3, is DAGVTQSPTHLIKTRGQQVTLRCSPKSGHDTVSWYQQALGQGPQFIFQYYEEEERQRGNFPDRFSGHQFPNYSSELNVNALLLGDSALYLCASGLGTGVLGQYFGPGTRLTVT.

CDR3 in amino acids: CASSTRRGPKLDTQYF. The CDR3 DNA is TGTGCCAGTAGTACTCGGCGCGGGCCGAAGTTGGATACGCAGTATTTT. The V gene is TRBV19, the J gene TRBJ2-3, with D tentatively TRBD2 (5 bases). CDR3 size: 16 residues. The V gene's germline CDR1 is LNHDA and CDR2 SQIVND (reference sequence). V lost 4 bases to trimming and J lost 6 bases, with 20 bases between them.